The 13 T cell receptor beta chains reported below all come from one sample, sequenced in a study of CD8 T cells in Susac syndrome. RNA amounts of about 0.5 to 1 ug underwent reverse transcription with random hexamers. Using its own MiXCR run on the immunoSEQ multiplex PCR reads, TCRdb lists one record per CDR3 protein. The sample records around 100,000 distinct CDR3 sequences, roughly 96% being singletons. The specimen sequenced was CD8+ T cells from PBMCs. The receptor source for this set is a human donor with Susac syndrome.

In nucleotides, the CDR3 is TGCAGTGCTAGTCACAGGGAGGACACTGAAGCTTTCTTT. This encodes CSASHREDTEAFF. The chain couples TRBV20-1 to TRBJ1-1, with D perhaps matching TRBD1 (6 bases). CDR3 length: 13 amino acids. Deletions cut 3 bases from V and 3 bases from J, with 11 bases between. CDR1 is DFQATT, CDR2 SNEGSKA, per germline (reference sequence).

The V call is TRBV28, the J call TRBJ2-1; 10 bases are a match to TRBD2. Losses at the gene ends were 2 bases for V and 6 bases for J; bases not matched to a gene: 4. Germline loops: CDR1 MDHEN, CDR2 SYDVKM. The CDR3 covers 15 residues. CDR3: CASSLTAGGRNEQFF. The CDR3 nucleotides read TGTGCCAGCAGTTTAACAGCGGGAGGGCGCAATGAGCAGTTCTTC.

V gene TRBV29-1 combines with J gene TRBJ2-1; D is possibly TRBD1 (6 bases). Between the trimmed V and J ends, which lost 0 bases and 9 bases, there was a span of 18 bases. Germline lookup yields CDR1 SQVTM and CDR2 ANQGSEA. This CDR3 has 15 amino acids. CDR3 in amino acids: CSVEERGHRAREQFF. In DNA, the CDR3 is TGCAGCGTTGAAGAGAGAGGCCACAGGGCACGTGAGCAGTTCTTC.

This sequence joins TRBV15 and TRBJ2-3, with D perhaps TRBD2 (6 bases). In germline, CDR1 is LNHNV, CDR2 YYDKDF (reference sequence). Trimming pared 3 bases from V and 5 bases from J, leaving 12 bases between. This CDR3 is 14 amino acids long. The CDR3 DNA reads as TGTGCCACCAGCAGCTGGACTATTCAAGATACGCAGTATTTT. It is translated as CATSSWTIQDTQYF.

This rearrangement joins TRBV7-9 to TRBJ2-4, with 10 bases identical to TRBD2. The CDR3 is 19 residues long. Germline V CDR1 and CDR2: SEHNR, FQNEAQ (reference sequence). V shed 4 bases, J shed 3 bases, and the junction held 15 bases outside the gene matches. CDR3 DNA sequence: TGTGCCAGCAGCTCCCGGTCTAGCGGGGGTGGCAGCGACAAAAACATTCAGTACTTC. Its translation: CASSSRSSGGGSDKNIQYF.

This chain links TRBV7-6 with TRBJ2-5; 7 bases agree with TRBD1. This CDR3 has 16 residues. Trimming took 1 base from V and 3 from J; bases not matched to a gene: 8. CDR1 SGHVS and CDR2 FNYEAQ come from the germline V gene. As DNA, the CDR3 is TGTGCCAGCAGCTTAGTACGCGGCAGGGGGAAAGAGACCCAGTACTTC. The encoded protein is CASSLVRGRGKETQYF.

The genes are TRBV19 and TRBJ1-2; 9 bases map to TRBD1. Germline trimming cut 9 bases from V and 2 bases from J; bases unmatched to any gene: 10. The CDR3 has 15 residues. Germline V gene lookup returns CDR1 LNHDA and CDR2 SQIVND (reference sequence). CDR3 region: CASLTTGTGNYGYTF. CDR3 sequence (DNA): TGTGCCAGCCTAACCACCGGGACAGGGAACTATGGCTACACCTTC.

The gene calls are TRBV20-1 and TRBJ2-7, with D maybe TRBD2 (5 bases). With 0 bases removed from V and 0 bases from J, the gap between germline ends came to 12 bases. The CDR3 has 15 amino acids. Per the germline V gene, CDR1 is DFQATT and CDR2 is SNEGSKA (reference sequence). The CDR3 sequence: CSARDPTGSSYEQYF. CDR3 bases: TGCAGTGCTAGAGATCCTACGGGAAGCTCCTACGAGCAGTACTTC.

The chain employs TRBV12-3 or TRBV12-4 and TRBJ2-3, with D hard to call. Between the trimmed V and J ends, which lost 5 bases and 14 bases, there was a span of 17 bases. CDR3 length: 12 amino acids. The CDR3 region has the DNA TGTGCCAGCAGTCCCGTGGTAGTTCGGCTGTATTTT. Translating it yields CASSPVVVRLYF.

This sequence joins TRBV14 and TRBJ1-2; 7 bases map to TRBD1. This CDR3 has 13 residues. V lost 4 bases to trimming and J lost 8 bases; unmatched junction nucleotides: 7. Germline CDR1 reads SGHDN; CDR2 reads FVKESK. CDR3 in amino acids: CASSPYRGGGYTF. DNA of the CDR3: TGTGCCAGCAGCCCATACAGGGGAGGGGGCTACACCTTC.

This clonotype is a singleton in its sample. This chain links TRBV24-1 with TRBJ2-5; 13 bases map to TRBD2. Per germline, CDR1 KGHDR and CDR2 SFDVKD. The CDR3 totals 13 residues. V shed 9 bases, J shed 5 bases, and the junction held 2 bases outside the gene matches. CDR3 in amino acids: CATRTSGSETQYF. CDR3 coding DNA: TGTGCCACCCGGACTAGCGGGAGTGAGACCCAGTACTTC.

The rearrangement uses TRBV6-5 and TRBJ2-3; a possible D gene is TRBD2 (6 bases). The CDR3 totals 15 residues. Germline CDR1 is MNHEY and CDR2 is SVGAGI. V gave up 6 bases and J gave up 3 bases, with 16 bases separating them. For the CDR3, the DNA is TGTGCCAGCAGGGCCACGGGACTGACTACAGATACGCAGTATTTT. It is translated as CASRATGLTTDTQYF.

CDR3 sequence: CASSPPGGGVEQFF. The CDR3 region has the DNA TGTGCCAGCAGCCCACCTGGGGGCGGAGTTGAGCAGTTCTTC. The rearrangement links TRBV5-4 to TRBJ2-1; a weak D match, TRBD1 (6 bases). The CDR3 totals 14 residues. Germline V CDR1 and CDR2: SGHNT, YYREEE (reference sequence). V gave up 4 bases and J gave up 9 bases, with 17 bases separating them.